These T cell receptor beta chains were read from a single sample in a study of CD8+CD57+ T cells in acquired aplastic anemia. TCRdb re-called the reads through MiXCR, storing one row per CDR3 protein. The sample records roughly 190,000 distinct CDR3 sequences, approximately 50% being singletons. The sequencing sample was made of sorted CD4+, CD8+, or CD8+CD57+ T cells (not recorded which) from PBMCs. Every receptor here comes from a human donor with aplastic anemia. The CDR3 runs from the conserved cysteine through the conserved F or W. The D gene is left open where the match is weak. Clone size appears in some rows only: once, few, many, or a class for an expanded clone.

cdr3_length: 19
d_call: TRBD1
clone_size: -
j_call: TRBJ2-2
v_call: TRBV25-1
cdr3_nt: TGTGCCAGCAGTTCCCTCCAGGGGGGACAGGGAGGCGGCACCGGGGAGCTGTCTTTT
cdr3_aa: CASSSLQGGQGGGTGELSF

cdr3_length: 14
d_call: TRBD1
clone_size: many
j_call: TRBJ1-2
v_call: TRBV4-3
cdr3_nt: TGCGCCAGCAGCCAAGATACAGGGGTCGGGGGCTACACCTTC
cdr3_aa: CASSQDTGVGGYTF

cdr3_length: 16
d_call: -
clone_size: few
j_call: TRBJ1-3
v_call: TRBV10-3
cdr3_nt: TGTGCCATCAGTGAAGGGGGGACGCACTCTGGAAACACCATATATTTT
cdr3_aa: CAISEGGTHSGNTIYF

cdr3_length: 14
d_call: -
clone_size: many
j_call: TRBJ2-5
v_call: TRBV20-1
cdr3_nt: TGCAGTGCTAGAGATTTGGGCGAGCAAGAGACCCAGTACTTC
cdr3_aa: CSARDLGEQETQYF

cdr3_length: 13
d_call: -
clone_size: many
j_call: TRBJ2-5
v_call: TRBV7-2
cdr3_nt: TGTGCCAGCAGCTTAGCCAGACAAGAGACCCAGTACTTC
cdr3_aa: CASSLARQETQYF

cdr3_length: 13
d_call: -
clone_size: -
j_call: TRBJ2-7
v_call: TRBV20-1
cdr3_nt: TGCAGTGCAAAGGGCCCCAGCTCCTACGAGCAGTACTTC
cdr3_aa: CSAKGPSSYEQYF

cdr3_length: 15
d_call: -
clone_size: -
j_call: TRBJ2-1
v_call: TRBV11-2
cdr3_nt: TGTGCCAGCACCCTAGGGACCGGATATTTCAATGAGCAGTTCTTC
cdr3_aa: CASTLGTGYFNEQFF

cdr3_length: 15
d_call: -
clone_size: -
j_call: TRBJ2-7
v_call: TRBV10-3
cdr3_nt: TGTGCCATCAGTGAGTCGGTCAGGCCCTACGATGGGCAGTACTTC
cdr3_aa: CAISESVRPYDGQYF

cdr3_length: 12
d_call: -
clone_size: -
j_call: TRBJ2-1
v_call: TRBV7-9
cdr3_nt: TGTGCCAGCAGCCAGGACCGACTTGAGCAGTTCTTC
cdr3_aa: CASSQDRLEQFF

cdr3_length: 13
d_call: -
clone_size: many
j_call: TRBJ1-2
v_call: TRBV15
cdr3_nt: TGTGCCACCAGCAGAGGGGGCGGCTATGGCTACACCTTC
cdr3_aa: CATSRGGGYGYTF

cdr3_length: 13
d_call: -
clone_size: -
j_call: TRBJ2-1
v_call: TRBV29-1
cdr3_nt: TGCAGCTTGTCGAACAGGGACTACAATGAGCAGTTCTTC
cdr3_aa: CSLSNRDYNEQFF

cdr3_length: 13
d_call: -
clone_size: -
j_call: TRBJ2-7
v_call: TRBV2
cdr3_nt: TGTGCCAGCAGTGACCCGTTCTCCTACGAGCAGTACTTC
cdr3_aa: CASSDPFSYEQYF

cdr3_length: 16
d_call: TRBD1
clone_size: many
j_call: TRBJ1-4
v_call: TRBV7-3
cdr3_nt: TGTGCCAGCAGCTTAACCGCGACAGGGCTGGGGGAAAAACTGTTTTTT
cdr3_aa: CASSLTATGLGEKLFF

cdr3_length: 12
d_call: -
clone_size: many
j_call: TRBJ2-7
v_call: TRBV25-1
cdr3_nt: TGTGCCAGCAGTGATAGAAGGGGCGAGCAGTACTTC
cdr3_aa: CASSDRRGEQYF

cdr3_length: 17
d_call: -
clone_size: many
j_call: TRBJ1-6
v_call: TRBV19
cdr3_nt: TGTGCCAGTAGTATCCGTCTTAGCCGGGACCTTAATTCACCCCTCCACTTT
cdr3_aa: CASSIRLSRDLNSPLHF

cdr3_length: 17
d_call: TRBD1
clone_size: -
j_call: TRBJ2-1
v_call: TRBV19
cdr3_nt: TGTGCCAGTAGTATAGTCCTAGGGGGGACAGGGGGCAATGAGCAGTTCTTC
cdr3_aa: CASSIVLGGTGGNEQFF

cdr3_length: 15
d_call: TRBD1
clone_size: -
j_call: TRBJ2-3
v_call: TRBV24-1
cdr3_nt: TGTGCCACCAGTGATCCGGGACAGGGTACAGATACGCAGTATTTT
cdr3_aa: CATSDPGQGTDTQYF

cdr3_length: 15
d_call: TRBD1
clone_size: many
j_call: TRBJ1-2
v_call: TRBV7-9
cdr3_nt: TGTGCCAGCAGCGGAGGGACAGGGAATAACTATGGCTACACCTTC
cdr3_aa: CASSGGTGNNYGYTF

cdr3_length: 12
d_call: -
clone_size: few
j_call: TRBJ2-7
v_call: TRBV29-1
cdr3_nt: TGCAGCGTGTCGGACGGACCCTACGAGCAGTACTTC
cdr3_aa: CSVSDGPYEQYF

cdr3_length: 14
d_call: -
clone_size: many
j_call: TRBJ1-4
v_call: TRBV7-9
cdr3_nt: TGTGCCAGCAGCCCCCCGGCAGTGGGGGAAAAACTGTTTTTT
cdr3_aa: CASSPPAVGEKLFF

cdr3_length: 14
d_call: -
clone_size: many
j_call: TRBJ1-2
v_call: TRBV7-9
cdr3_nt: TGTGCCAGCAGCCCCGGCGACAGGCCAGATGGCTACACCTTC
cdr3_aa: CASSPGDRPDGYTF

cdr3_length: 11
d_call: -
clone_size: -
j_call: TRBJ1-1
v_call: TRBV19
cdr3_nt: TGTGCCAGTAGGGTCCTCACTGAAGCTTTCTTT
cdr3_aa: CASRVLTEAFF

cdr3_length: 15
d_call: -
clone_size: -
j_call: TRBJ2-7
v_call: TRBV2
cdr3_nt: TGTGCCAGCAGTGAAGGACATTTGAGCTCCTACGAGCAGTACTTC
cdr3_aa: CASSEGHLSSYEQYF

cdr3_length: 15
d_call: -
clone_size: few
j_call: TRBJ2-3
v_call: TRBV20-1
cdr3_nt: TGCACCGGAGTTGGCCGAGGGGGGAGCACAGATACGCAGTATTTT
cdr3_aa: CTGVGRGGSTDTQYF

cdr3_length: 15
d_call: TRBD2
clone_size: few
j_call: TRBJ2-7
v_call: TRBV15
cdr3_nt: TGTGCCACCAGCAGTGCGGCTAGCGGTAACTACGAGCAGTACTTC
cdr3_aa: CATSSAASGNYEQYF

cdr3_length: 13
d_call: -
clone_size: -
j_call: TRBJ2-5
v_call: TRBV12-3/TRBV12-4
cdr3_nt: TGTGCCAGCAGTGGGCAGATTGAAGAGACCCAGTACTTC
cdr3_aa: CASSGQIEETQYF

cdr3_length: 14
d_call: -
clone_size: few
j_call: TRBJ2-1
v_call: TRBV19
cdr3_nt: TGTGCCAGTAGTCTCGACAGAGATAACAATGAGCAGTTCTTC
cdr3_aa: CASSLDRDNNEQFF

cdr3_length: 13
d_call: -
clone_size: once
j_call: TRBJ2-3
v_call: TRBV7-2
cdr3_nt: TGTGCCAGCAGCTTATGGGGGAGGGATACGCAGTATTTT
cdr3_aa: CASSLWGRDTQYF

cdr3_length: 15
d_call: -
clone_size: -
j_call: TRBJ1-2
v_call: TRBV7-2
cdr3_nt: TGTGCCAGCAACTTTACTTGGGACGCGCTCTATGGCTACACCTTC
cdr3_aa: CASNFTWDALYGYTF

cdr3_length: 17
d_call: -
clone_size: once
j_call: TRBJ2-7
v_call: TRBV15
cdr3_nt: TGTGCCACCAGCAGAGATGCCTTGGGAACCCCCTCCTACGAGCAGTACTTC
cdr3_aa: CATSRDALGTPSYEQYF

cdr3_length: 18
d_call: TRBD1
clone_size: -
j_call: TRBJ2-7
v_call: TRBV18
cdr3_nt: TGTGCCAGCTCCTTTATCGTGGGACAGGGGGTAAATCCCTACGAGCAGTACTTC
cdr3_aa: CASSFIVGQGVNPYEQYF

cdr3_length: 16
d_call: -
clone_size: few
j_call: TRBJ1-2
v_call: TRBV11-3
cdr3_nt: TGTGCCAGCAGCCCTAGAGGGACCTTAGGGGGCTATGGCTACACCTTC
cdr3_aa: CASSPRGTLGGYGYTF

cdr3_length: 14
d_call: TRBD2
clone_size: -
j_call: TRBJ2-3
v_call: TRBV2
cdr3_nt: TGTGCCAGCGCCGGACTAGCGGACACAGATACGCAGTATTTT
cdr3_aa: CASAGLADTDTQYF